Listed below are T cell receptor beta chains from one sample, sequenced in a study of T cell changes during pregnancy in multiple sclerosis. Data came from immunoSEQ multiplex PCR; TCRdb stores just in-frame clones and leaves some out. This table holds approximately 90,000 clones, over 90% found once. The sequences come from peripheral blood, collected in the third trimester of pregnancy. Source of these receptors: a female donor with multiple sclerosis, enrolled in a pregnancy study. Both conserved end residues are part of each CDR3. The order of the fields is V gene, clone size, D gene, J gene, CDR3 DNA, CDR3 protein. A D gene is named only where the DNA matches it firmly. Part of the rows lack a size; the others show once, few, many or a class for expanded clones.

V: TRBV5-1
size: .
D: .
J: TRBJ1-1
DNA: TGCGCCAGCAGCCTAGACGGTTGGAACACTGAAGCTTTCTTT
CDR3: CASSLDGWNTEAFF

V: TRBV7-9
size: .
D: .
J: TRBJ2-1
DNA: TGTGCCAGCAGCTTCCCAGGGTCCGGCGATGAGCAGTTCTTC
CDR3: CASSFPGSGDEQFF

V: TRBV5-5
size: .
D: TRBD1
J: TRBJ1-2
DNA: TGTGCCAGCAGCTACTCCGGGACAGGGGGCGGAGGCTACACCTTC
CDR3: CASSYSGTGGGGYTF

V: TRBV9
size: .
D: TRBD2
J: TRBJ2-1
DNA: TGTGCCAGCAGCTCTCGCGGGGGTTGGGGCTCCTACAATGAGCAGTTCTTC
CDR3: CASSSRGGWGSYNEQFF

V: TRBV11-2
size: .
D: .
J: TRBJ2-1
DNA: TGTGCCAGCAGCTTAGTGGGGCGAGGGGGGGATGAGCAGTTCTTC
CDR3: CASSLVGRGGDEQFF

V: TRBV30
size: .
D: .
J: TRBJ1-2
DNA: TGTGCCTGGAGTTTTGAAATCAGGAGGCCCTATGGCTACACCTTC
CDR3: CAWSFEIRRPYGYTF

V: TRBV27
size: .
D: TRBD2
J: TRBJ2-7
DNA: TGTGCCAGCAGTTTGGGAATTGCAGGGAGGGGTCACGAGCAGTACTTC
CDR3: CASSLGIAGRGHEQYF

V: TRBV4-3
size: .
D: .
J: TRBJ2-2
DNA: TGCGCCAGCAGCCAAGAGGTGGCAGGGGAGCTGTTTTTT
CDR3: CASSQEVAGELFF

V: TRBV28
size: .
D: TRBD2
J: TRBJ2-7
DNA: TGTGCCAGCAGTCTCCAAACTAGCGGTCAGTACTTC
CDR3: CASSLQTSGQYF

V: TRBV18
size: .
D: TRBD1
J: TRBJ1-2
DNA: TGTGCCAGCTCCCCGGGACAGTCGAACTATGGCTACACCTTC
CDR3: CASSPGQSNYGYTF

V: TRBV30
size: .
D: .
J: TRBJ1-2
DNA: TGTGCCTGGAGTGTACAGGGAGTGGAGGGCTACACCTTC
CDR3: CAWSVQGVEGYTF

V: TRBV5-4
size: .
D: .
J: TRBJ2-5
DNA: TGTGCCAGCAGCTTTACCGGGACACTTCAAGAGACCCAGTACTTC
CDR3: CASSFTGTLQETQYF

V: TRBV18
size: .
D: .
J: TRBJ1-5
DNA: TGTGCCAGCTCACCACCTGGAGCTAGCAATCAGCCCCAGCATTTT
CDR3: CASSPPGASNQPQHF

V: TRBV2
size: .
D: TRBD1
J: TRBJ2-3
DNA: TGTGCCAGTCGTCGGGACAGGGCAGATACGCAGTATTTT
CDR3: CASRRDRADTQYF

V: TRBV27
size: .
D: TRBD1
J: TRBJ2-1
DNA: TGTGCCAGCACCCGGGACAGAAACTACAATGAGCAGTTCTTC
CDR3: CASTRDRNYNEQFF

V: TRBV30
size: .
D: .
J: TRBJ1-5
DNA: TGTGCCTGGAGTGTAACAGGAAGCCAGCCCCAGCATTTT
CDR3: CAWSVTGSQPQHF

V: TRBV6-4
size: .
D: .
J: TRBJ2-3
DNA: TGTGCCAGCAGTGCGGGAGCCACAGATACGCAGTATTTT
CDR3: CASSAGATDTQYF

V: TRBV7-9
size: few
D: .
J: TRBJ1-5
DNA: TGTGCCAGCAGGGGACCGGGAGCCAATCAGCCCCAGCATTTT
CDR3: CASRGPGANQPQHF

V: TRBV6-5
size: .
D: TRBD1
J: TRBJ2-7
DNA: TGTGCCAGCAGTTACAACAGGGGCGCTTCCAACGAGCAGTACTTC
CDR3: CASSYNRGASNEQYF

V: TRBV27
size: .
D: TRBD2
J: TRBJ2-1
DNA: TGTGCCAGCAGGGGGACTAGCGGGAGTATCTATGAGCAGTTCTTC
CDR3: CASRGTSGSIYEQFF

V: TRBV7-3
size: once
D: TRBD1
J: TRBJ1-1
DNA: TGTGCCAGCAGCTCAGGGGGTGCCACTGAAGCTTTCTTT
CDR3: CASSSGGATEAFF

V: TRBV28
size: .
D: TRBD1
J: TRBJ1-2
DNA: TGTGCCAGCAGTTTAGGACAGGGTAACTATGGCTACACCTTC
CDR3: CASSLGQGNYGYTF

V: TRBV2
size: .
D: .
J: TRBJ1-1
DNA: TGTGCCAGCAGTAACGAGCAGGGTTTTTACACTGAAGCTTTCTTT
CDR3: CASSNEQGFYTEAFF

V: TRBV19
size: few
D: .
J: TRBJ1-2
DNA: TGTGCCAGTAGTTATGGCAGGGAGGCGCGTTACTATGGCTACACCTTC
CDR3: CASSYGREARYYGYTF

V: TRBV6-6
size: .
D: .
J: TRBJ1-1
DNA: TGTGCCAGCAGTTACGCGACAGTAAACACTGAAGCTTTCTTT
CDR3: CASSYATVNTEAFF

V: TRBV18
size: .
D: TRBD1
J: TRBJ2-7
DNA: TGTGCCAGCTCACTACGGACAGGGTCGGGGGAGCAGTACTTC
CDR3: CASSLRTGSGEQYF

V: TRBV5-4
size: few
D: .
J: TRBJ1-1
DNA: TGTGCCAGCAGCTTGGTGGCTGGCACTGAAGCTTTCTTT
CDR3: CASSLVAGTEAFF

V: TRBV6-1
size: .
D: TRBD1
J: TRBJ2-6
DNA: TGTGCCAGCAGTGCGCGACAGGGAAACTCCCTCTCTGGGGCCAACGTCCTGACTTTC
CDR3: CASSARQGNSLSGANVLTF

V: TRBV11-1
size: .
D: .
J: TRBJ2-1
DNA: TGTGCCAGCAGCGCGAACAGGGATCAGTTCTTC
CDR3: CASSANRDQFF

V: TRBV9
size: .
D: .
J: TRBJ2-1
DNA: TGTGCCAGCAGCGTCCAGCGTGGGTCCTACAATGAGCAGTTCTTC
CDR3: CASSVQRGSYNEQFF

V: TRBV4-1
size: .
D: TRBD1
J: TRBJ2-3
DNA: TGCGCCAGCAGCCTCTCGACAGGGGGCGTCGCAGATACGCAGTATTTT
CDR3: CASSLSTGGVADTQYF

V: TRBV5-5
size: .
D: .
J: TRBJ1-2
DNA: TGTGCCAGCAGCTTGGGGGGGCAGAACTATGGCTACACCTTC
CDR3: CASSLGGQNYGYTF

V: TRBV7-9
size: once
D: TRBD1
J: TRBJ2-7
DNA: TGTGCCAGCAGCCACGGGACAGGATCCTACGAGCAGTACTTC
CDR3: CASSHGTGSYEQYF

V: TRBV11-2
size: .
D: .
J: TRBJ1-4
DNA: TGTGCCAGCAGCTTAATGTCATCGAGGGTGTCTAATGAAAAACTGTTTTTT
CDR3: CASSLMSSRVSNEKLFF

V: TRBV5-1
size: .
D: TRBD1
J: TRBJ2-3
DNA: TGCGCCAGCAGCTTACAGGGGGTTGTTGGCACAGATACGCAGTATTTT
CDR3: CASSLQGVVGTDTQYF

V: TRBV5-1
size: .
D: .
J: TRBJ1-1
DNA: TGCGCCAGCAGCTTGGGACAGAAGCCGAACACTGAAGCTTTCTTT
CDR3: CASSLGQKPNTEAFF

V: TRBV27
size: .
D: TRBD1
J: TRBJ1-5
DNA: TGTGCCAGCAGTTTATTCGGGGCGACAGGGGATCAGCCCCAGCATTTT
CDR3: CASSLFGATGDQPQHF

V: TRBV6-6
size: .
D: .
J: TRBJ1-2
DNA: TGTGCCAGCAGTGCTGAGAACTATGGCTACACCTTC
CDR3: CASSAENYGYTF

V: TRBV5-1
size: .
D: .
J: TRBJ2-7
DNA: TGCGCCAGCAGCTTGGAAGACAGTGTCTACGAGCAGTACTTC
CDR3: CASSLEDSVYEQYF

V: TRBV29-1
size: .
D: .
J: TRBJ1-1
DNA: TGCAGCGCGGGGACATTGAACACTGAAGCTTTCTTT
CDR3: CSAGTLNTEAFF

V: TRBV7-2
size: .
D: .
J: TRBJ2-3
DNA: TGTGCCAGCAGCCATGGACAGCCACCTAATTATTTT
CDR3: CASSHGQPPNYF